One sample yielded the 13 T cell receptor beta chains listed below, sequenced in a study of control samples from healthy donors and cancer patients. The data were produced by immunoSEQ multiplex PCR, yet TCRdb's version contains in-frame clones alone and is incomplete. The data contain 130,000 to 150,000 clones, just under 95% of them singletons. The sequenced sample was PBMCs. The origin of the receptors is a man aged 55 to 70 with colorectal cancer.

The chain couples TRBV18 to TRBJ2-7; 9 positions match TRBD1. Unmatched junction bases numbered 3, after V lost 0 bases and J lost 3 bases. Germline V gene data show CDR1 as KGHSH and CDR2 as LQKENI. This CDR3 spans 15 amino acids. CDR3 nucleotides: TGTGCCAGCTCACCACCGGGACAGGGTAACTACGAGCAGTACTTC. It is translated as CASSPPGQGNYEQYF.

This clone occurred a few times. The chain couples TRBV2 to TRBJ1-1, with D tentatively TRBD1 (5 bases). CDR1 and CDR2 from the germline V gene are SNHLY and FYNNEI. CDR3 size: 14 residues. V was trimmed by 5 bases and J by 1 base, leaving 11 bases between them. CDR3 amino acids: CASSSGRTNTEAFF. CDR3 nucleotides: TGTGCCAGCAGTTCGGGACGGACGAACACTGAAGCTTTCTTT.

This sequence joins TRBV19 and TRBJ1-1; tentative D call: TRBD1 (6 bases). The V end was cut by 3 bases, the J end by 4 bases, with 12 bases between. The CDR3 spans 14 residues. The V gene's germline CDR1 is LNHDA and CDR2 SQIVND (reference sequence). The CDR3 DNA sequence: TGTGCCAGTAGTATGATACAGGGATCCACTGAAGCTTTCTTT. Translating gives CASSMIQGSTEAFF.

The rearrangement links TRBV2 to TRBJ2-5; 7 positions match TRBD2. Germline CDR1 is SNHLY and CDR2 is FYNNEI. Trimming removed 6 bases from V and 1 base from J; junction bases left unmatched: 5. The CDR3 extends over 14 amino acids. CDR3 in DNA: TGTGCCAGCAGCGGAACTAGCGCCCAAGAGACCCAGTACTTC. The encoded protein is CASSGTSAQETQYF.

The genes are TRBV4-1 and TRBJ2-1; 7 bases agree with TRBD1. The germline V gene encodes CDR1 MGHRA and CDR2 YSYEKL. V trimming: 4 bases; J trimming: 4 bases; junction bases outside the gene matches: 10. The CDR3 contains 16 residues. The CDR3 spells CASSRVTGVLYNEQFF. CDR3 coding DNA: TGCGCCAGCAGCCGCGTTACAGGGGTATTATACAATGAGCAGTTCTTC.

The V gene is TRBV11-2, the J gene TRBJ2-7; D uncertain. Germline V gene data show CDR1 as SGHAT and CDR2 as FQNNGV. Trimming took 3 bases from V and 0 from J, leaving 6 bases between them. The CDR3 is 13 amino acids. The CDR3 spells CASSFPGSYEQYF. In DNA form, the CDR3 reads TGTGCCAGCAGCTTCCCGGGCTCCTACGAGCAGTACTTC.

The V call is TRBV6-6, the J call TRBJ2-1; the D is unclear. Per the germline V gene, CDR1 is MNHNY and CDR2 is SVGAGI (reference sequence). V dropped 4 bases and J dropped 0 bases, with 4 bases sitting between them. This CDR3 spans 13 amino acids. CDR3 loop: CASSLNSYNEQFF. The CDR3 nucleotides are TGTGCCAGCAGTTTAAACTCCTACAATGAGCAGTTCTTC.

The V and J genes are TRBV19 and TRBJ1-4; D uncertain. V was cut by 4 bases and J by 8 bases, with 11 bases left in between. The CDR3 runs to 13 residues. Germline CDR1 reads LNHDA; CDR2 reads SQIVND (reference sequence). CDR3 region: CASSTDLREKLFF. CDR3 nucleotide sequence: TGTGCCAGTAGTACAGACCTTCGGGAAAAACTGTTTTTT.

This CDR3 reads CATSRVRGGTDTQYF. As DNA, the CDR3 is TGTGCCACCAGCAGAGTAAGGGGAGGGACAGATACGCAGTATTTT. The chain links TRBV15 to TRBJ2-3; 7 bases match TRBD2. This CDR3 comprises 15 residues. V trimming: 1 base; J trimming: 3 bases; junction bases outside the gene matches: 4. Germline CDR1 LNHNV, CDR2 YYDKDF (reference sequence).

V gene TRBV7-6 combines with J gene TRBJ2-7; tentative D call: TRBD2 (5 bases). The CDR3 loop spans 13 amino acids. Germline-derived CDR1 and CDR2 are SGHVS and FNYEAQ. V was shortened by 5 bases and J by 5 bases, with 13 bases between the two germline ends. The CDR3 DNA reads TGTGCCAGCAGCCCCTCGGCGGGCGACGAGCAGTACTTC. Translation gives CASSPSAGDEQYF.

This chain uses TRBV3-1 (or the pseudogene TRBV3-2) with TRBJ2-1, with 14 positions matching TRBD2. CDR3 length: 18 residues. Trimming removed 4 bases from V and 1 base from J; junction bases left unmatched: 6. Germline V gene sequence: CDR1 LGHDT, CDR2 YNNKEL (reference sequence). This CDR3 reads CASSPRLAGGTSYNEQFF. The CDR3, as DNA: TGTGCCAGCAGCCCCCGACTAGCGGGGGGGACGTCCTACAATGAGCAGTTCTTC.

In DNA, the CDR3 is TGTGCCAGTAGGTCAGATATGAACACTGAAGCTTTCTTT. Encoded protein: CASRSDMNTEAFF. The chain recombines TRBV25-1 with TRBJ1-1; D not certain. Germline V gives CDR1 MGHDK, CDR2 SYGVNS. The ends were cut back, 9 bases at V and 0 bases at J, with 11 bases in the middle. The CDR3 extends over 13 amino acids.

The chain has TRBV6-6 and TRBJ1-1, with D tentatively TRBD1 (5 bases). Germline CDR1 reads MNHNY; CDR2 reads SVGAGI (reference sequence). CDR3 size: 16 residues. Trimming removed 6 bases from V and 0 bases from J, with 17 bases in between. DNA of the CDR3: TGTGCCAGCAGCAAACGAGGGAGGGGCATGAACACTGAAGCTTTCTTT. This gives the protein CASSKRGRGMNTEAFF.